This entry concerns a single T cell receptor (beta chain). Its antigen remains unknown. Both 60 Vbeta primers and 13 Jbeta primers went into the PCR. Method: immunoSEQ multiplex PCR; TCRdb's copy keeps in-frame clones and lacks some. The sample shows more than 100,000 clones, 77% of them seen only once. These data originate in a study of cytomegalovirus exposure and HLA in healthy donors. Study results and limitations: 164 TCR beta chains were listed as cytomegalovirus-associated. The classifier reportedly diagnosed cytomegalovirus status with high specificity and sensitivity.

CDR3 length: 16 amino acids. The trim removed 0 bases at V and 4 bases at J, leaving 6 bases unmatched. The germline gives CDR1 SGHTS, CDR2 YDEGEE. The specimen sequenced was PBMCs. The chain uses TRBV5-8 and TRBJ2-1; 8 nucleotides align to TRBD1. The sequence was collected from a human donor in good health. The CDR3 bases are TGTGCCAGCAGCTTGGATCCAGGGGGCTTGTACAATGAGCAGTTCTTC. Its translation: CASSLDPGGLYNEQFF.